These T cell receptor beta chains were read from a single sample in a study of T-cell memory formation after mild COVID-19. A single record per CDR3 protein comes from TCRdb applying MiXCR to the 5' RACE reads. The repertoire includes approximately 260,000 distinct CDR3 sequences, about 17% of them detected once, and approximately 3.4% sits in the top ten. The sequencing input was PBMCs or a T cell subset sorted from them (not recorded which). All receptors come from a man aged 18 to 30 who had mild COVID-19 (a few samples of this study predate the infection). Cell type and time point are not known. CDR3s include the opening cysteine and the closing phenylalanine or tryptophan. D genes are given only for firm matches. Size tells how often a clone was seen (once, few, many) or the class of an expanded clone, and some rows leave it out.

few	NA	TRBV29-1	TRBJ1-4	CSVEPQGGEKLFF	TGCAGCGTTGAACCACAGGGAGGGGAAAAACTGTTTTTT
few	TRBD1	TRBV2	TRBJ2-1	CASGTAYNEQFF	TGTGCCAGCGGGACAGCCTACAATGAGCAGTTCTTC
NA	TRBD2	TRBV5-1	TRBJ2-5	CASSFSAGEETQYF	TGCGCCAGCAGCTTTTCAGCGGGGGAAGAGACCCAGTACTTC
NA	NA	TRBV3-1	TRBJ1-1	CASSQDYGNTEAFF	TGTGCCAGCAGCCAAGACTACGGTAACACTGAAGCTTTCTTT
many	NA	TRBV18	TRBJ2-3	CASSTTGSTRDTQYF	TGTGCCAGCTCAACAACAGGGTCAACCCGAGATACGCAGTATTTT
few	NA	TRBV3-1	TRBJ1-5	CASSQDLRQPQHF	TGTGCCAGCAGCCAAGACCTTAGGCAGCCCCAGCATTTT
many	NA	TRBV10-3	TRBJ1-4	CATKTGGATNEKLFF	TGTGCCACCAAGACTGGGGGTGCAACTAATGAAAAACTGTTTTTT
few	NA	TRBV5-6	TRBJ2-5	CASSLLGAEETQYF	TGTGCCAGCAGCTTGTTGGGGGCCGAGGAGACCCAGTACTTC
NA	NA	TRBV6-5	TRBJ1-2	CASSYANRDGYTF	TGTGCCAGCAGTTACGCAAATCGGGATGGCTACACCTTC
once	NA	TRBV29-1	TRBJ1-1	CSVLIQLNTEAFF	TGCAGCGTTTTAATCCAGCTGAACACTGAAGCTTTCTTT
NA	NA	TRBV5-4	TRBJ1-1	CASSLEFGNTEAFF	TGTGCCAGCAGCCTCGAGTTCGGGAACACTGAAGCTTTCTTT
NA	NA	TRBV27	TRBJ1-5	CASSSRAGGRNQPQHF	TGTGCCAGCAGTTCCCGTGCCGGGGGGCGGAATCAGCCCCAGCATTTT
few	NA	TRBV7-3	TRBJ2-5	CASSRTYQETQYF	TGTGCCAGCAGCCGGACTTACCAAGAGACCCAGTACTTC
NA	NA	TRBV7-2	TRBJ2-3	CASSPRGFTQYF	TGTGCCAGCAGCCCTCGGGGGTTTACGCAGTATTTT
few	NA	TRBV20-1	TRBJ1-2	CSARESAAPYGYTF	TGCAGTGCTAGAGAATCGGCAGCGCCCTATGGCTACACCTTC
few	NA	TRBV6-2/TRBV6-3	TRBJ2-5	CASSSDYGTGYF	TGTGCCAGCAGTTCGGACTACGGGACTGGATACTTC
few	NA	TRBV4-2	TRBJ2-5	CASSRLAGSETQYF	TGTGCCAGCAGCAGACTGGCGGGGTCCGAGACCCAGTACTTC
few	NA	TRBV10-2	TRBJ1-4	CASSPSGNEKLFF	TGCGCCAGCAGTCCCAGCGGTAATGAAAAACTGTTTTTT
NA	NA	TRBV6-5	TRBJ1-6	CASSYSRSAGLESPLHF	TGTGCCAGCAGTTACTCGAGATCTGCGGGGCTGGAGTCACCCCTCCACTTT
few	NA	TRBV9	TRBJ2-5	CASSATGFVSGETQYF	TGTGCCAGCAGCGCGACGGGCTTTGTGAGCGGAGAGACCCAGTACTTC
NA	NA	TRBV12-3/TRBV12-4	TRBJ1-3	CATGDVGSGNTIYF	TGTGCCACCGGGGACGTAGGCTCTGGAAACACCATATATTTT
few	NA	TRBV10-3	TRBJ1-1	CAISEGLPRSTEAFF	TGTGCCATCAGTGAGGGCCTCCCTAGGAGCACTGAAGCTTTCTTT
many	NA	TRBV9	TRBJ1-2	CASSPLSADSYGYTF	TGTGCCAGCAGTCCGCTTTCGGCGGACAGCTATGGCTACACCTTC
NA	NA	TRBV9	TRBJ2-1	CASSSSDIGNEQFF	TGTGCCAGCAGCTCCTCGGACATAGGGAATGAGCAGTTCTTC
few	NA	TRBV7-9	TRBJ1-3	CASNLLGNTIYF	TGTGCCAGCAACTTACTAGGAAACACCATATATTTT
NA	TRBD1	TRBV18	TRBJ2-7	CASSLVQGSIYEQYF	TGTGCCAGCTCACTGGTACAGGGGTCCATCTACGAGCAGTACTTC
few	TRBD2	TRBV28	TRBJ2-2	CASSLDSGGAAGELFF	TGTGCCAGCAGTTTGGACAGCGGGGGGGCCGCCGGGGAGCTGTTTTTT
NA	NA	TRBV18	TRBJ2-1	CASSRAALSGISYNEQFF	TGTGCCAGCTCACGCGCAGCCCTCAGTGGGATCTCCTACAATGAGCAGTTCTTC
NA	NA	TRBV20-1	TRBJ2-3	CSAREGPDTQYF	TGCAGTGCTAGAGAGGGCCCGGATACGCAGTATTTT
few	TRBD2	TRBV5-4	TRBJ2-2	CAGLEVNTGELFF	TGTGCCGGACTAGAGGTGAACACCGGGGAGCTGTTTTTT
NA	TRBD1	TRBV12-3/TRBV12-4	TRBJ1-5	CASSTGAYSQPQHF	TGTGCCAGCAGCACAGGGGCTTACAGTCAGCCCCAGCATTTT
NA	TRBD1	TRBV19	TRBJ2-7	CASSPRLTGYSYEQYF	TGTGCCAGTAGTCCACGCCTGACAGGGTATTCCTACGAGCAGTACTTC
NA	NA	TRBV3-1	TRBJ2-3	CATRPAGFIDTQYF	TGTGCCACGCGACCGGCGGGCTTTATCGATACGCAGTATTTT
NA	NA	TRBV5-1	TRBJ1-1	CASSPDGLPKANTEAFF	TGCGCCAGCAGCCCGGACGGACTCCCTAAGGCGAACACTGAAGCTTTCTTT
NA	TRBD1	TRBV4-1	TRBJ1-2	CASSQAGQGSYGYTF	TGCGCCAGCAGCCAAGCTGGACAGGGGAGCTATGGCTACACCTTC
NA	TRBD1	TRBV5-8	TRBJ2-1	CASSFGTGVRSYNEQFF	TGTGCCAGCAGCTTCGGGACAGGGGTTAGGTCCTACAATGAGCAGTTCTTC
NA	NA	TRBV5-5	TRBJ1-2	CASSLPGGAYGYTF	TGTGCCAGCAGCTTGCCGGGCGGGGCGTATGGCTACACCTTC
NA	NA	TRBV7-2	TRBJ1-3	CASSYRDSGNTIYF	TGTGCCAGCAGCTACCGGGACTCTGGAAACACCATATATTTT
few	NA	TRBV7-8	TRBJ2-5	CASSPRRIWETQYF	TGTGCCAGCAGCCCTCGCCGGATCTGGGAGACCCAGTACTTC
NA	TRBD2	TRBV29-1	TRBJ2-3	CSVGRGLAGRDTQYF	TGCAGCGTTGGACGGGGACTAGCGGGGAGAGATACGCAGTATTTT
few	NA	TRBV5-1	TRBJ2-1	CASSSGVSSYNEQFF	TGCGCCAGCAGTTCGGGGGTGAGCTCCTACAATGAGCAGTTCTTC
few	TRBD2	TRBV10-2	TRBJ2-3	CASTSLAGSQDTQYF	TGCGCCAGCACCTCCCTAGCGGGGTCTCAGGATACGCAGTATTTT
few	NA	TRBV7-3	TRBJ1-6	CASSRETNSPLHF	TGTGCCAGCAGCCGGGAGACTAATTCACCCCTCCACTTT
NA	NA	TRBV7-2	TRBJ2-3	CASSLNRPRNIPGTDTQYF	TGTGCCAGCAGCTTAAACCGGCCGAGGAACATCCCCGGCACAGATACGCAGTATTTT
NA	NA	TRBV28	TRBJ2-1	CASRLDLAYNEQFF	TGTGCCAGCAGGCTAGACTTAGCCTACAATGAGCAGTTCTTC
few	TRBD2	TRBV3-1	TRBJ2-2	CASRMLAGARVELFF	TGTGCCAGCAGGATGCTAGCGGGGGCTCGTGTGGAGCTGTTTTTT
NA	TRBD2	TRBV10-2	TRBJ2-3	CASREGGTTDTQYF	TGCGCCAGCAGGGAGGGAGGGACCACAGATACGCAGTATTTT
few	TRBD1	TRBV5-6	TRBJ2-3	CASSSDRVTDTQYF	TGTGCCAGCAGCTCGGACAGGGTAACAGATACGCAGTATTTT
few	NA	TRBV4-3	TRBJ2-6	CASSQEAGGGMGSGANVLTF	TGCGCCAGCAGCCAAGAAGCAGGAGGGGGGATGGGCTCTGGGGCCAACGTCCTGACTTTC
NA	TRBD1	TRBV7-2	TRBJ2-5	CASSLVSGGLQETQYF	TGTGCCAGCAGCTTAGTTTCAGGGGGTCTTCAAGAGACCCAGTACTTC
few	NA	TRBV18	TRBJ2-7	CASSRVQGREQYF	TGTGCCAGCTCACGGGTTCAGGGACGCGAGCAGTACTTC
NA	NA	TRBV20-1	TRBJ1-4	CSASNDGSNLEKLFF	TGCAGTGCTTCTAATGACGGGTCGAATCTGGAAAAACTGTTTTTT
NA	NA	TRBV20-1	TRBJ1-1	CSARVGGNTEAFF	TGCAGTGCTAGAGTTGGGGGGAACACTGAAGCTTTCTTT
few	TRBD1	TRBV7-9	TRBJ1-6	CASTRRTGNSPLHF	TGTGCCAGCACCCGACGGACAGGGAATTCACCCCTCCACTTT
few	TRBD2	TRBV20-1	TRBJ2-4	CSASSGGANIQYF	TGCAGTGCATCGAGCGGGGGCGCAAACATTCAGTACTTC